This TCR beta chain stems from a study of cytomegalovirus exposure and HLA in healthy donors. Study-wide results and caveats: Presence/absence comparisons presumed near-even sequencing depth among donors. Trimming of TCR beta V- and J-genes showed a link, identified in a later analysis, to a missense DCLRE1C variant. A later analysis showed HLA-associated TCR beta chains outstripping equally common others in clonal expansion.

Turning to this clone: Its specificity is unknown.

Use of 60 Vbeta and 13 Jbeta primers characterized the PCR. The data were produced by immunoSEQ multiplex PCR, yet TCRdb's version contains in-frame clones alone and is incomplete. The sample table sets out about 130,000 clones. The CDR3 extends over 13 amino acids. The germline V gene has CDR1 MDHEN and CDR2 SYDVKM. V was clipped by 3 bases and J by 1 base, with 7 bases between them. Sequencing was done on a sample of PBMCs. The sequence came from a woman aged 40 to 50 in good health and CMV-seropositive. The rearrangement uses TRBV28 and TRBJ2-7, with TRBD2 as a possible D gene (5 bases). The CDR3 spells CASSFSASYEQYF. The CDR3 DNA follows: TGTGCCAGCAGTTTTAGCGCTTCCTACGAGCAGTACTTC.